This passage covers 8 T cell receptor beta chains from one sample sequenced in a study of T cell repertoires in ileal Crohn's disease. The assay was immunoSEQ multiplex PCR, and TCRdb's table has in-frame clones only and misses some. Of around 13,000 clones detected, around 69% appear once; the ten largest clones hold roughly 8.6%. Sample time point: neoterminal ileum biopsy at postoperative endoscopy, about 6 months after surgery. Sequenced input: ileal tissue. The receptors originated from an adult with Crohn's disease.

This clone has only a few counts. The V gene is TRBV5-4, the J gene TRBJ1-2; D is ambiguous. CDR3 length: 13 residues. Trimming left V 4 bases short and J 0 bases short, with 7 bases between. Germline V CDR1 and CDR2: SGHNT, YYREEE (reference sequence). The CDR3 protein is CASSQDTNYGYTF. The CDR3 nucleotides are TGTGCCAGCAGCCAGGATACTAACTATGGCTACACCTTC.

The V call is TRBV2, the J call TRBJ1-5, with D hard to call. V dropped 6 bases and J dropped 1 base, with 4 bases sitting between them. The length of the CDR3 is 12 residues. Germline V gene sequence: CDR1 SNHLY, CDR2 FYNNEI. The CDR3 DNA is TGTGCCAGCAGACTCAGCAATCAGCCCCAGCATTTT. This translates into CASRLSNQPQHF.

This clone was observed a handful of times. The chain uses TRBV5-1 and TRBJ2-5; D could derive from TRBD1 or TRBD2 (5 bases each). The V and J ends lost 3 bases and 4 bases respectively, with 10 bases between them. The germline V gene has CDR1 SGHRS and CDR2 YFSETQ. The CDR3 covers 13 residues. The CDR3 here is CASSWGLVETQYF. The CDR3 DNA is TGCGCCAGCAGCTGGGGGTTAGTAGAGACCCAGTACTTC.

This chain connects TRBV29-1 to TRBJ2-1; 7 bases align to TRBD1. Looked up from germline, CDR1 is SQVTM and CDR2 is ANQGSEA. V trimming: 7 bases; J trimming: 0 bases; junction bases outside the gene matches: 12. This CDR3 is built from 16 residues. The CDR3 is CSGIGGGFSSYNEQFF. CDR3 nucleotides: TGCAGCGGGATAGGGGGCGGTTTTAGCTCCTACAATGAGCAGTTCTTC.

The table lists this clone with a few counts. CDR3 DNA sequence: TGTGCCAGCAGACAGGGAGCGGGTGAGCAGCCCCAGCATTTT. Protein product: CASRQGAGEQPQHF. The chain has TRBV2 and TRBJ1-5; tentatively, D is TRBD1 (6 bases). Germline CDR1 is SNHLY and CDR2 is FYNNEI. CDR3 size: 14 residues. V lost 6 bases to trimming and J lost 7 bases, with 16 bases between them.

Of note for this clone: The junction and the germline gene differ at one end; a read error may be behind it. The chain is built from TRBV18 and TRBJ1-2; unclear D gene. This CDR3 region has 12 residues. Germline CDR1 and CDR2: KGHSH and LQKENI. The CDR3 spells CASSPGGGSSFF. In DNA, the CDR3 is TGTGCCAGCTCACCAGGAGGTGGCAGTTCCTTCTTC.

The chain carries TRBV5-1 and TRBJ2-1; 10 positions agree with TRBD1. With 4 bases clipped from V and 5 bases from J, the junction kept 6 bases outside the gene matches. CDR3 size: 15 residues. Germline V lookup: CDR1 SGHRS, CDR2 YFSETQ. Here the CDR3 reads CASSTTGTGDNEQFF. The CDR3 DNA follows: TGCGCCAGCAGCACGACCGGGACAGGGGACAATGAGCAGTTCTTC.

The genes are TRBV2 and TRBJ2-7, with 9 nucleotides matching TRBD2. The CDR3 contains 11 residues. Looked up from germline, CDR1 is SNHLY and CDR2 is FYNNEI. With V trimmed by 8 bases and J by 5 bases, 1 base remained unmatched. The chain's CDR3 is CASGTSHEQYF. In nucleotides, the CDR3 is TGTGCCAGCGGGACTAGCCACGAGCAGTACTTC.